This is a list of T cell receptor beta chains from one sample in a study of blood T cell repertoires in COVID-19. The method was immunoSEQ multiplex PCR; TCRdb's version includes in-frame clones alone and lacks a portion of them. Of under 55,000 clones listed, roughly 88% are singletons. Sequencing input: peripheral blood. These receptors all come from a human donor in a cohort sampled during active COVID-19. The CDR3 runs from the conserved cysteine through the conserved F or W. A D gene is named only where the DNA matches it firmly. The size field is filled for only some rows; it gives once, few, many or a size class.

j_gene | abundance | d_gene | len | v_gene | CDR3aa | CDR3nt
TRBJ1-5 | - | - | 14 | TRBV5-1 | CASSLGNSNQPQHF | TGCGCCAGCAGCTTGGGTAATAGCAATCAGCCCCAGCATTTT
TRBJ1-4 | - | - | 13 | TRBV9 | CASSVTGHEKLFF | TGTGCCAGCAGCGTCACAGGGCACGAAAAACTGTTTTTT
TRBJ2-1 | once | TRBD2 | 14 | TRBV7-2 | CASSLGLAGNEQFF | TGTGCCAGCAGCTTGGGACTAGCGGGCAATGAGCAGTTCTTC
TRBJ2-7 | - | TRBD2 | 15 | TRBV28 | CASSLYAGGRSEQYF | TGTGCCAGCAGTTTATACGCGGGAGGGCGTAGCGAGCAGTACTTC
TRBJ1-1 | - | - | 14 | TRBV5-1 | CASSLDGADTEAFF | TGCGCCAGCAGCCTTGACGGAGCTGACACTGAAGCTTTCTTT
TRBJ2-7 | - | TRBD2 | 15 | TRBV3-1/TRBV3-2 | CASSQASGGLYEQYF | TGTGCCAGCAGCCAGGCTAGCGGGGGACTTTACGAGCAGTACTTC
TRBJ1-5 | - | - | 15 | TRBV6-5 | CASNSGPLRGQPQHF | TGTGCCAGCAACTCAGGGCCCCTTCGCGGTCAGCCCCAGCATTTT
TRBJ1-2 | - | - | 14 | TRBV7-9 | CASSEGLGNYGYTF | TGTGCCAGCAGCGAGGGCCTGGGTAACTATGGCTACACCTTC
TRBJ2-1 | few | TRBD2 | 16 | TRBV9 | CASSVDLSGGYNEQFF | TGTGCCAGCAGCGTAGATTTGAGCGGGGGATACAATGAGCAGTTCTTC
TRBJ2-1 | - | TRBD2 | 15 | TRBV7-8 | CASSLGAGGVGEQFF | TGTGCCAGCAGCTTAGGGGCGGGAGGGGTAGGAGAGCAGTTCTTC
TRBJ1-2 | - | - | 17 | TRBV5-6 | CASSLARGDPRQYGYTF | TGTGCCAGCAGCTTGGCCCGGGGGGATCCGCGACAGTATGGCTACACCTTC
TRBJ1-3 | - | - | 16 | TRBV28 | CASSLYAGSRVNTIYF | TGTGCCAGCAGTTTATATGCGGGGTCTAGAGTAAACACCATATATTTT
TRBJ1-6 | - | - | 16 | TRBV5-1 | CASRPGGGRADSPLHF | TGCGCCAGCAGACCCGGGGGGGGACGAGCGGATTCACCCCTCCACTTT
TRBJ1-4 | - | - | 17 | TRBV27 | CASSSRFRGRGNEKLFF | TGTGCCAGCAGTTCACGATTCAGGGGCAGGGGAAATGAAAAACTGTTTTTT
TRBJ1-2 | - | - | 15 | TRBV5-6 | CASSLFNRENYGYTF | TGTGCCAGCAGCTTGTTTAACAGGGAGAACTATGGCTACACCTTC
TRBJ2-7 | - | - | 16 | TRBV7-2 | CASSLGYISLSYEQYF | TGTGCCAGCAGCTTAGGGTACATTTCCCTCTCCTACGAGCAGTACTTC
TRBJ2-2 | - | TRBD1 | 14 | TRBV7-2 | CASSREQGFGELFF | TGTGCCAGCAGTCGCGAACAGGGGTTCGGGGAGCTGTTTTTT